The rows below give T cell receptor beta chains drawn from one sample of a study of CD8 T cells in Susac syndrome. TCRdb redid the calling of the immunoSEQ multiplex PCR reads with MiXCR, one entry per CDR3 protein. The repertoire holds about 200,000 distinct CDR3 sequences, with about 94% as singletons. Sequencing was done on a sample of CD4+ T cells from PBMCs. Receptor source: a human donor in good health. CDR3s include the opening cysteine and the closing phenylalanine or tryptophan. The D gene is left open where the match is weak. Clone size appears in some rows only: once, few, many, or a class for an expanded clone.

D gene: TRBD1; V gene: TRBV20-1; clone size: .; CDR3 length: 14; J gene: TRBJ2-5; CDR3 protein: CSAATGIWGGTQYF; CDR3 DNA: TGCAGTGCTGCGACAGGGATTTGGGGTGGGACCCAGTACTTC
D gene: .; V gene: TRBV5-1; clone size: .; CDR3 length: 14; J gene: TRBJ1-1; CDR3 protein: CASSSWGGSTEAFF; CDR3 DNA: TGCGCCAGCAGCTCCTGGGGGGGGTCAACTGAAGCTTTCTTT
D gene: .; V gene: TRBV10-3; clone size: once; CDR3 length: 14; J gene: TRBJ2-3; CDR3 protein: CAIRAASSPDTQYF; CDR3 DNA: TGTGCCATCAGGGCTGCATCGTCCCCAGATACGCAGTATTTT
D gene: .; V gene: TRBV20-1; clone size: once; CDR3 length: 14; J gene: TRBJ2-5; CDR3 protein: CSARSSQVGETQYF; CDR3 DNA: TGCAGTGCCCGATCTAGCCAGGTTGGGGAGACCCAGTACTTC
D gene: .; V gene: TRBV1; clone size: .; CDR3 length: 18; J gene: TRBJ2-2; CDR3 protein: CTSSQDPPVADGTGELFF; CDR3 DNA: .
D gene: .; V gene: TRBV20-1; clone size: .; CDR3 length: 14; J gene: TRBJ2-5; CDR3 protein: CSARVGGISKTQYF; CDR3 DNA: TGCAGTGCTAGGGTTGGGGGGATCTCGAAGACCCAGTACTTC
D gene: .; V gene: TRBV29-1; clone size: .; CDR3 length: 13; J gene: TRBJ1-1; CDR3 protein: CSVVNSLNTEAFF; CDR3 DNA: TGCAGCGTTGTGAACAGTCTAAACACTGAAGCTTTCTTT
D gene: TRBD2; V gene: TRBV4-1; clone size: .; CDR3 length: 18; J gene: TRBJ2-5; CDR3 protein: CASSQDQEAGNWEETQYF; CDR3 DNA: TGCGCCAGCAGCCAAGATCAGGAAGCGGGGAATTGGGAGGAGACCCAGTACTTC
D gene: .; V gene: TRBV3-1; clone size: .; CDR3 length: 15; J gene: TRBJ1-5; CDR3 protein: CASSQGLSTKEPQHF; CDR3 DNA: TGTGCCAGCAGCCAAGGACTCTCTACAAAGGAGCCCCAGCATTTT
D gene: .; V gene: TRBV7-2; clone size: .; CDR3 length: 16; J gene: TRBJ2-5; CDR3 protein: CASSPPMWWGQETQYF; CDR3 DNA: TGTGCCAGCAGCCCCCCTATGTGGTGGGGCCAAGAGACCCAGTACTTC
D gene: .; V gene: TRBV30; clone size: .; CDR3 length: 11; J gene: TRBJ2-1; CDR3 protein: CAWSVTNEQFF; CDR3 DNA: TGTGCCTGGAGTGTTACCAATGAGCAGTTCTTC
D gene: TRBD1; V gene: TRBV29-1; clone size: .; CDR3 length: 15; J gene: TRBJ1-2; CDR3 protein: CSVEAHGRGDYGYTF; CDR3 DNA: TGCAGCGTTGAAGCCCACGGCAGGGGGGACTATGGCTACACCTTC
D gene: .; V gene: TRBV18; clone size: .; CDR3 length: 15; J gene: TRBJ2-4; CDR3 protein: CASSPGALAKNIQYF; CDR3 DNA: TGTGCCAGCTCACCCGGAGCTCTAGCAAAAAACATTCAGTACTTC
D gene: .; V gene: TRBV12-3/TRBV12-4; clone size: .; CDR3 length: 16; J gene: TRBJ2-1; CDR3 protein: CASSLPPGTLHNEQFF; CDR3 DNA: TGTGCCAGCAGTTTACCCCCCGGGACTCTCCACAATGAGCAGTTCTTC
D gene: .; V gene: TRBV6-5; clone size: few; CDR3 length: 11; J gene: TRBJ1-2; CDR3 protein: CASGGNYGYTF; CDR3 DNA: TGTGCCTCCGGGGGGAATTATGGCTACACCTTC
D gene: TRBD1; V gene: TRBV7-8; clone size: .; CDR3 length: 16; J gene: TRBJ2-5; CDR3 protein: CASSVGAGQGGETQYF; CDR3 DNA: TGTGCCAGCAGCGTAGGGGCGGGACAGGGCGGCGAGACCCAGTACTTC
D gene: TRBD2; V gene: TRBV6-1; clone size: once; CDR3 length: 17; J gene: TRBJ2-3; CDR3 protein: CASSLGVGAGGADTQYF; CDR3 DNA: TGTGCCAGCAGTCTCGGCGTAGGAGCGGGGGGAGCAGATACGCAGTATTTT
D gene: .; V gene: TRBV7-2; clone size: once; CDR3 length: 14; J gene: TRBJ1-5; CDR3 protein: CASSPERLGQPQHF; CDR3 DNA: TGTGCCAGCAGCCCCGAGAGGCTGGGTCAGCCCCAGCATTTT
D gene: TRBD2; V gene: TRBV20-1; clone size: .; CDR3 length: 16; J gene: TRBJ2-3; CDR3 protein: CSARDIRASGPDTQYF; CDR3 DNA: TGCAGTGCTAGAGATATAAGGGCTAGCGGACCAGATACGCAGTATTTT
D gene: .; V gene: TRBV23-1; clone size: once; CDR3 length: 16; J gene: TRBJ1-4; CDR3 protein: CASSQWVDWMNEKLFF; CDR3 DNA: TGCGCCAGCAGTCAATGGGTAGACTGGATGAATGAAAAACTGTTTTTT
D gene: .; V gene: TRBV19; clone size: .; CDR3 length: 15; J gene: TRBJ2-3; CDR3 protein: CASSYRQVSTDTQYF; CDR3 DNA: TGTGCCAGTAGTTATCGGCAGGTCAGCACAGATACGCAGTATTTT
D gene: .; V gene: TRBV2; clone size: .; CDR3 length: 14; J gene: TRBJ2-3; CDR3 protein: CASSAGRRTDTQYF; CDR3 DNA: TGTGCCAGCAGTGCCGGGAGACGCACAGATACGCAGTATTTT
D gene: TRBD2; V gene: TRBV9; clone size: .; CDR3 length: 15; J gene: TRBJ2-1; CDR3 protein: CASSGGLAPVVWQFF; CDR3 DNA: TGTGCCAGCAGCGGCGGACTAGCGCCCGTAGTTTGGCAGTTCTTC
D gene: TRBD1; V gene: TRBV13; clone size: .; CDR3 length: 15; J gene: TRBJ1-2; CDR3 protein: CASSLEGAPNYGYTF; CDR3 DNA: TGTGCCAGCAGCTTGGAGGGGGCCCCTAACTATGGCTACACCTTC
D gene: TRBD1; V gene: TRBV19; clone size: .; CDR3 length: 16; J gene: TRBJ1-1; CDR3 protein: CASSPDRGRMNTEAFF; CDR3 DNA: TGTGCCAGTAGCCCGGACAGGGGGCGGATGAACACTGAAGCTTTCTTT
D gene: TRBD2; V gene: TRBV6-4; clone size: .; CDR3 length: 15; J gene: TRBJ2-1; CDR3 protein: CASSPGLAGRNEQFF; CDR3 DNA: TGTGCCAGCAGCCCGGGACTAGCGGGGCGAAATGAGCAGTTCTTC
D gene: .; V gene: TRBV7-2; clone size: .; CDR3 length: 13; J gene: TRBJ2-2; CDR3 protein: CASSGELAGELFF; CDR3 DNA: TGTGCCAGCAGTGGGGAGTTGGCCGGGGAGCTGTTTTTT
D gene: TRBD1; V gene: TRBV27; clone size: .; CDR3 length: 13; J gene: TRBJ1-1; CDR3 protein: CASSLSGGTEAFF; CDR3 DNA: TGTGCCAGCAGTTTGTCAGGGGGCACTGAAGCTTTCTTT
D gene: .; V gene: TRBV3-1; clone size: .; CDR3 length: 14; J gene: TRBJ1-1; CDR3 protein: CASSQRGGRAEAFF; CDR3 DNA: TGTGCCAGCAGCCAACGAGGGGGGCGGGCTGAAGCTTTCTTT
D gene: TRBD1; V gene: TRBV20-1; clone size: .; CDR3 length: 14; J gene: TRBJ1-2; CDR3 protein: CTQGPGQGAEGYTF; CDR3 DNA: TGCACCCAAGGACCGGGACAGGGGGCGGAAGGCTACACCTTC
D gene: TRBD1; V gene: TRBV29-1; clone size: .; CDR3 length: 14; J gene: TRBJ1-1; CDR3 protein: CSVERRQGNTEAFF; CDR3 DNA: TGCAGCGTTGAAAGGAGACAGGGCAACACTGAAGCTTTCTTT
D gene: .; V gene: TRBV6-1; clone size: .; CDR3 length: 15; J gene: TRBJ2-2; CDR3 protein: CASSAEWGQVGELFF; CDR3 DNA: TGTGCCAGCAGTGCTGAGTGGGGACAAGTTGGGGAGCTGTTTTTT
D gene: TRBD2; V gene: TRBV3-1; clone size: .; CDR3 length: 16; J gene: TRBJ2-3; CDR3 protein: CASSQFTSGSTDTQYF; CDR3 DNA: TGTGCCAGCAGCCAATTCACTAGCGGAAGCACAGATACGCAGTATTTT
D gene: .; V gene: TRBV19; clone size: .; CDR3 length: 14; J gene: TRBJ1-1; CDR3 protein: CASSPAGENTEAFF; CDR3 DNA: TGTGCCAGTAGTCCGGCGGGGGAGAACACTGAAGCTTTCTTT
D gene: .; V gene: TRBV6-2/TRBV6-3; clone size: .; CDR3 length: 14; J gene: TRBJ1-1; CDR3 protein: CASTQYGSRTEAFF; CDR3 DNA: TGTGCCAGCACTCAATACGGTTCAAGGACTGAAGCTTTCTTT
D gene: .; V gene: TRBV18; clone size: .; CDR3 length: 14; J gene: TRBJ2-3; CDR3 protein: CASSPGSWTDTQYF; CDR3 DNA: TGTGCCAGCTCACCTGGAAGCTGGACAGATACGCAGTATTTT
D gene: TRBD1; V gene: TRBV7-9; clone size: .; CDR3 length: 15; J gene: TRBJ1-5; CDR3 protein: CASSLAQGGNQPQHF; CDR3 DNA: TGTGCCAGCAGCTTAGCTCAGGGGGGCAATCAGCCCCAGCATTTT
D gene: .; V gene: TRBV20-1; clone size: .; CDR3 length: 14; J gene: TRBJ1-1; CDR3 protein: CSARARDKGTEAFF; CDR3 DNA: TGCAGTGCTAGAGCCCGGGACAAGGGGACTGAAGCTTTCTTT
D gene: .; V gene: TRBV20-1; clone size: .; CDR3 length: 14; J gene: TRBJ2-2; CDR3 protein: CSAPVGGNTGELFF; CDR3 DNA: TGCAGTGCTCCGGTCGGGGGAAATACCGGGGAGCTGTTTTTT
D gene: .; V gene: TRBV29-1; clone size: .; CDR3 length: 10; J gene: TRBJ2-5; CDR3 protein: CSVGIETQYF; CDR3 DNA: TGCAGCGTTGGGATCGAGACCCAGTACTTC
D gene: .; V gene: TRBV15; clone size: .; CDR3 length: 17; J gene: TRBJ2-1; CDR3 protein: CATSPEPPSSSYNEQFF; CDR3 DNA: TGTGCCACCAGCCCAGAACCCCCCTCGAGCTCCTACAATGAGCAGTTCTTC
D gene: .; V gene: TRBV12-3/TRBV12-4; clone size: .; CDR3 length: 15; J gene: TRBJ2-1; CDR3 protein: CASSATRSSYNEQFF; CDR3 DNA: TGTGCCAGCAGTGCGACTAGGAGCTCCTACAATGAGCAGTTCTTC
D gene: .; V gene: TRBV28; clone size: .; CDR3 length: 16; J gene: TRBJ2-2; CDR3 protein: CASSPMGPSGTGELFF; CDR3 DNA: TGTGCCAGCAGCCCAATGGGACCTTCTGGCACCGGGGAGCTGTTTTTT
D gene: .; V gene: TRBV9; clone size: .; CDR3 length: 13; J gene: TRBJ1-3; CDR3 protein: CASSVEGGNTIYF; CDR3 DNA: TGTGCCAGCAGCGTAGAAGGTGGAAACACCATATATTTT